The 15 T cell receptor beta chains listed next were all sequenced from one sample in a study of PD-1 blockade in classical Hodgkin lymphoma. Method: immunoSEQ multiplex PCR; TCRdb's copy keeps in-frame clones and lacks some. The table shows around 34,000 clones, with about 80% occurring only once. Relapse after autologous stem cell transplantation occurred in every patient, and brentuximab vedotin exposure varied. This sample comprised peripheral blood mononuclear cells (PBMCs), obtained before the second cycle of nivolumab. The receptors originated from a human donor with classical Hodgkin lymphoma.

The chain has TRBV7-6 and TRBJ1-1; tentative D call: TRBD1 (5 bases). CDR3 length: 13 residues. The germline V gene has CDR1 SGHVS and CDR2 FNYEAQ. Trimming left V 5 bases short and J 7 bases short, with 14 bases between. CDR3 amino acids: CASSDDQGDEAFF. The CDR3 region has the DNA TGTGCCAGCAGCGATGACCAGGGTGATGAAGCTTTCTTT.

The V call is TRBV5-5, the J call TRBJ2-6; D perhaps matches TRBD2 (5 bases). V was trimmed by 2 bases and J by 0 bases, leaving 12 bases between them. The CDR3 has 17 residues. Germline V gives CDR1 SGHKS, CDR2 YYEKEE (reference sequence). CDR3 bases: TGTGCCAGCAGCTTTTTTGGGAGAAACTCTGGGGCCAACGTCCTGACTTTC. This sequence encodes CASSFFGRNSGANVLTF.

As for this clone: A junction end diverges from the germline sequence, so it may reflect a read error. This rearrangement joins TRBV6-5 to TRBJ1-5; D is perhaps TRBD1 (5 bases). Germline V gene data show CDR1 as MNHEY and CDR2 as SVGAGI. This CDR3 has 13 amino acids. CDR3 protein: CASSTFQGQSQHF. CDR3 sequence (DNA): TGTGCCAGCAGTACCTTCCAGGGTCAGTCCCAGCATTTT.

This clone was seen once. The chain has TRBV9 and TRBJ2-1, with 7 positions matching TRBD1. CDR3 length equals 15 residues. The germline V gene has CDR1 SGDLS and CDR2 YYNGEE. V gave up 3 bases and J gave up 0 bases; unmatched junction bases: 3. CDR3 DNA: TGTGCCAGCAGCGCAGGGGACAGCTCCTACAATGAGCAGTTCTTC. Amino acid sequence: CASSAGDSSYNEQFF.

V usage is TRBV4-3 and J usage is TRBJ2-4; D is undetermined. The V gene lost 0 bases and the J gene lost 2 bases, with 8 bases spanning the gap. CDR3 length equals 15 residues. CDR1 is LGHNA, CDR2 YSLEER, per germline. CDR3 DNA sequence: TGCGCCAGCAGCCAAGAGTGGGGAACCAAAAACATTCAGTACTTC. It codes for CASSQEWGTKNIQYF.

The chain joins TRBV1 to TRBJ2-5; the D call TRBD1 from the table was never checked on the DNA. TRBV1 is listed as a pseudogene. This CDR3 has 12 residues. This chain's CDR3 is CTSSQFQETQYF. In DNA, the CDR3 is TGCACCAGCAGCCAATTCCAGGAGACCCAGTACTTC.

This clone showed up just a few times. V gene TRBV27 combines with J gene TRBJ2-7, with D perhaps matching TRBD1 or TRBD2 (6 bases each). Trimming removed 0 bases at V and 6 bases at J, with 15 bases between. From germline, CDR1 is MNHEY and CDR2 SMNVEV (reference sequence). This CDR3 comprises 15 residues. DNA of the CDR3: TGTGCCAGCAGTTTATCTTTATGGGGGGCTACCGAGCAGTACTTC. The encoded protein is CASSLSLWGATEQYF.

This clone was counted a single time. This rearrangement joins TRBV5-6 to TRBJ2-3; no firm D call. Per germline, CDR1 SGHDT and CDR2 YYEEEE. V lost 6 bases, J lost 3 bases, and 17 bases lay in between. The CDR3 totals 15 residues. The chain's CDR3 is CASTPWDRRTDTQYF. CDR3 DNA: TGTGCCAGCACCCCTTGGGATCGAAGGACAGATACGCAGTATTTT.

The chain links TRBV4-1 to TRBJ1-1; D is ambiguous. This CDR3 has 13 residues. V lost 4 bases and J 8 bases, leaving 14 bases between the germline ends. CDR1 MGHRA and CDR2 YSYEKL come from the germline V gene. This CDR3 reads CASSRNWVGEAFF. The CDR3 bases are TGCGCCAGCAGCCGCAATTGGGTGGGGGAAGCTTTCTTT.

This clone was seen a single time. The genes are TRBV27 and TRBJ1-1; tentative D call: TRBD1 (5 bases). The V gene's germline CDR1 is MNHEY and CDR2 SMNVEV (reference sequence). V was shortened by 4 bases and J by 8 bases, with 20 bases between the two germline ends. CDR3 length: 15 amino acids. DNA for the CDR3: TGTGCCAGCAGTTCTCGATCCGGGACCATAGGGGAAGCTTTCTTT. It yields the protein CASSSRSGTIGEAFF.

The V call is TRBV27, the J call TRBJ1-2; a weak D match, TRBD1 (6 bases). CDR3 length: 14 amino acids. Trimming shortened V by 0 bases and J by 8 bases, and 13 bases separated the two germline ends. CDR1 is MNHEY and CDR2 is SMNVEV in the germline V gene (reference sequence). CDR3 nucleotides: TGTGCCAGCAGTTTATCGCCGGGGGCCCCGGGCTACACCTTC. Translated, it gives CASSLSPGAPGYTF.

The J gene is TRBJ1-6, the V gene TRBV5-1; D is undetermined. Germline CDR1 is SGHRS and CDR2 is YFSETQ. Trimming took 4 bases from V and 4 from J, leaving 12 bases between them. The CDR3 sequence is 15 residues long. The CDR3 DNA reads as TGCGCCAGCAGCAACCGGGTCCTATATAATTCACCCCTCCACTTT. Translation gives CASSNRVLYNSPLHF. The variable domain in full, with the rest retrieved from reference TRBV5-1 and TRBJ1-6, is KAGVTQTPRYLIKTRGQQVTLSCSPISGHRSVSWYQQTPGQGLQFLFEYFSETQRNKGNFPGRFSGRQFSNSRSEMNVSTLELGDSALYLCASSNRVLYNSPLHFGNGTRLTVT.

The rearrangement links TRBV5-1 to TRBJ2-5; 10 bases are shared with TRBD2. The CDR3 covers 17 residues. Germline lookup yields CDR1 SGHRS and CDR2 YFSETQ. V shed 5 bases and J 4 bases; nucleotides not matched to a gene: 14. CDR3 loop: CASSYNPSGGAGETQYF. CDR3 coding DNA: TGCGCCAGCAGTTATAACCCAAGCGGGGGGGCCGGAGAGACCCAGTACTTC. Using reference TRBV5-1 and TRBJ2-5 for the parts outside the CDR3, the full variable domain is KAGVTQTPRYLIKTRGQQVTLSCSPISGHRSVSWYQQTPGQGLQFLFEYFSETQRNKGNFPGRFSGRQFSNSRSEMNVSTLELGDSALYLCASSYNPSGGAGETQYFGPGTRLLVL.

The chain links TRBV7-2 to TRBJ2-6; 8 nucleotides line up with TRBD1. This CDR3 region has 17 residues. Germline V gene data show CDR1 as SGHTA and CDR2 as FQGNSA. Trimming cost V 4 bases and J 0 bases; bases outside gene matches: 5. This chain's CDR3 is CASSSTGDPSGANVLTF. The CDR3 bases are TGTGCCAGCAGCTCGACAGGGGACCCCTCTGGGGCCAACGTCCTGACTTTC. The whole variable domain, remainder taken from reference TRBV7-2 and TRBJ2-6, is GAGVSQSPSNKVTEKGKDVELRCDPISGHTALYWYRQSLGQGLEFLIYFQGNSAPDKSGLPSDRFSAERTGGSVSTLTIQRTQQEDSAVYLCASSSTGDPSGANVLTFGAGSRLTVL.

V gene TRBV5-8 combines with J gene TRBJ2-7, with 10 nucleotides matching TRBD1. V dropped 4 bases and J dropped 5; count of bases not matched to a gene: 9. The CDR3 has 15 residues. CDR1 is SGHTS and CDR2 is YDEGEE in the germline V gene. The CDR3 is CASSLPGQGFDEQYF. The CDR3 DNA sequence: TGTGCCAGCAGCCTCCCGGGACAGGGGTTCGACGAGCAGTACTTC.